This TCR beta chain was recorded in a study of T cells in Graves' hyperthyroidism and ophthalmopathy (dated by TCRdb to about 2019). The study in broad terms: Peripheral blood was sampled at the time of initial diagnosis, prior to any treatment. The paper describes TCR Vbeta CDR3 sequencing of some 130 peripheral blood samples, made up of some 42 ophthalmopathy patients, more than 70 hyperthyroidism patients and 17 progressor patients. For training and testing, the 100 or so patients in the discovery cohort were randomly divided in a 7:3 ratio. To identify distinguishing TCR V-J signatures, a discovery cohort of 100 patients was used, comprising 43 with Graves' ophthalmopathy and 55 to 65 with stable Graves' hyperthyroidism. Once sampling was done, hyperthyroidism patients were given methimazole at a starting dose of 30 mg daily, whereas ophthalmopathy patients were given high-dose intravenous methylprednisolone. Prospective prediction of ophthalmopathy was tested in an independent validation cohort of under 20 hyperthyroidism patients and 17 patients who later progressed to ophthalmopathy. Thyroid tissue and blood T-cell repertoires from about six Graves' hyperthyroidism patients were also compared in the study. Study-level results and caveats: During validation, the model predicted progression to ophthalmopathy a median of approximately 6 months ahead of onset, with around 71% sensitivity and about 72% specificity. Sample size was not statistically predetermined, and investigators were not blinded to group allocation. A model built on a 13 V-J signature distinguished ophthalmopathy from stable hyperthyroidism, reaching 87.88% sensitivity and under 84% specificity in cross-validation and 80%/75% in testing. Most expanded thyroid clonotypes (frequency above 0.001) were also found in blood, which suggests that blood repertoires may mirror thyroid immune responses.

This clonotype appeared many times. Its recognized antigen is unknown. One base away there is no much larger clone; base qualities are not given. The CDR3 measures 15 amino acids from cysteine to phenylalanine. Only the CDR3 portion is preserved as DNA: 45 bases, with reading frame beginning at the first base. The germline V gene specifies SGHVS as CDR1 and FQNEAQ as CDR2. V and J are truncated by 5 bases and 7 bases respectively, leaving an intervening sequence of 21 bases. Graves' hyperthyroidism was defined as stable when no progression to ophthalmopathy occurred over 18 months of follow-up. Hyperthyroidism patients were newly diagnosed, had a disease duration of under 2 months, and were aged 18 to 65 years. Patients with uncontrolled infections, other autoimmune diseases, pregnancy or lactation were excluded. Diagnoses were based on clinical symptoms, serum thyroxine and TRAb, thyroid ultrasound and orbital computed tomography. Ficoll-Paque density gradient centrifugation was used to isolate PBMCs from about 10 ml of fresh peripheral blood. Total RNA was extracted with Trizol reagent, and quality was checked on an Agilent 2100 Bioanalyzer.

Amplification of TCR beta CDR3 regions was carried out from RNA transcripts. A first-round RT-PCR of the TCR CDR3 used the HTBI primer set with the Qiagen OneStep RT-PCR kit. Libraries were constructed in a second round of multiplex PCR, after which size selection and purification were performed. Paired-end sequencing of the libraries was performed with 100 bp reads on an Illumina HiSeq2000. Regarding the original processing steps: SOAPnuke was used to process the raw data, throwing out any read that contained adapters or uncalled bases, had a mean Phred below 15, or lacked an exact constant-primer or identifier match. COPE v1.2.5 was used to merge the high-quality paired reads, and each unique nucleotide sequence was defined as a clonotype. MiTCR v1.1 was used to align clonotypes to the IMGT TRBV, TRBD and TRBJ reference segments. Analysis was restricted to V-J combinations with a frequency above 0.0001, which covered roughly 99% of repertoires. The TCS score was defined as F50 (clonal expansion) divided by E x V (chaos), with BLOSUM62-based TCRdist calculated between CDR3 peptides within each V-J. Welch's t-statistics and random forest reduced fewer than 550 V-J features to 13, which were used in a naive Bayes classifier (R e1071). In-frame beta chains were kept once TCRdb had trimmed the public reads at Q25 with fastp and called clones with MiXCR. Rows with one shared CDR3 protein collapse into an entry with the most common genes and DNA. TCRdb's processing, not the authors', yielded these V and J calls. In this sample the table shows about 420,000 distinct CDR3 sequences, approximately 14% of which occur a single time. Of the sample, 11% to 15% falls within the top ten clones.

The chain is made from TRBV7-8 and TRBJ2-7, and possibly TRBD2, on 6 matching bases. Material: blood. The origin of this receptor is a woman younger than 30 with Graves' hyperthyroidism. The nucleotide sequence reads as follows: TGTGCCAGCAGCCCACCGCGACTAGATGGTAGGGAGCAGTACTTC. The resulting protein is CASSPPRLDGREQYF.